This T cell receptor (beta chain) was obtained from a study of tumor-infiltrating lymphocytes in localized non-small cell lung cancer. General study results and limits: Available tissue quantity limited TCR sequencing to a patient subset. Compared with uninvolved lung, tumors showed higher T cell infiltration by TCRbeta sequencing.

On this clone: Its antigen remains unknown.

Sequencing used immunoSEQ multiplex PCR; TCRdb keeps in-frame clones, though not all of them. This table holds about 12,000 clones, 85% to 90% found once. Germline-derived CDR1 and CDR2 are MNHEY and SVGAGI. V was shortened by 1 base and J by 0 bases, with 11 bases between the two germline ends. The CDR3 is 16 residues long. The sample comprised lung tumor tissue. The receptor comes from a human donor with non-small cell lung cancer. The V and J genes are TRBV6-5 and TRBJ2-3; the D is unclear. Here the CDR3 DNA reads TGTGCCAGCAGTTACTGGGCAGAGACTAGCACAGATACGCAGTATTTT. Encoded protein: CASSYWAETSTDTQYF.